This is a list of T cell receptor beta chains from one sample in a study of blood T cell repertoires in COVID-19. Produced via immunoSEQ multiplex PCR; TCRdb's table is partial and in-frame only. The data contain fewer than 250,000 clones, 84% of them singletons. The sequenced material came from peripheral blood. The receptor source for this set is a man younger than 40 with active or convalescent COVID-19. The CDR3 runs from the conserved cysteine through the conserved F or W. D genes are given only for firm matches. Clone size appears in some rows only: once, few, many, or a class for an expanded clone.

once	TRBV2	.	TRBJ2-1	TGTGCCAGCAGCAGGGGGAGGTACAATGAGCAGTTCTTC	CASSRGRYNEQFF
.	TRBV10-1	TRBD1	TRBJ1-1	TGCGCCAGCAACGACAGGGCCAACACTGAAGCTTTCTTT	CASNDRANTEAFF
.	TRBV9	TRBD2	TRBJ2-5	TGTGCCAGCAGCGTAGCCACTAGCGGGAGACAAGAGACCCAGTACTTC	CASSVATSGRQETQYF
.	TRBV2	TRBD1	TRBJ2-7	TGTGCCAGCAGTGTTGGCAGGGGGAGCTCCTACGAGCAGTACTTC	CASSVGRGSSYEQYF
.	TRBV28	TRBD2	TRBJ2-1	TGTGCCAGCAGTTTATGCAGGGCGGGAGAGCTATGTGAGCAGTTCTTC	CASSLCRAGELCEQFF
few	TRBV11-2	.	TRBJ1-2	TGTGCCAGCAGCCCTCAGGGTTTTGGTGGCTACACCTTC	CASSPQGFGGYTF
once	TRBV6-6	.	TRBJ2-1	TGTGCCAGCAGTCGGACTACTAGCTCCTACAATGAGCAGTTCTTC	CASSRTTSSYNEQFF
.	TRBV3-1/TRBV3-2	.	TRBJ2-1	TGTGCCAGCAGCCAAGCCGGGACACCGATGGGGCAGTTCTTC	CASSQAGTPMGQFF
once	TRBV5-1	TRBD2	TRBJ2-1	TGCGCCAGCAGCTCGTCACTAGCGGGGGGGATCTACAATGAGCAGTTCTTC	CASSSSLAGGIYNEQFF
.	TRBV4-1	.	TRBJ2-6	TGCGCCAGCAGCCAAGTGTCAGGGGTCCCCGTCCTGACTTTC	CASSQVSGVPVLTF
.	TRBV6-4	TRBD2	TRBJ2-1	TGTGCCAGCAGTGACTCGAGGCGGGGGGTTCTCGGTGAGCAGTTCTTC	CASSDSRRGVLGEQFF
.	TRBV28	.	TRBJ1-6	TGTGCCAGCAGTCGAGTGGGCAGGGGTACCTATAATTCACCCCTCCACTTT	CASSRVGRGTYNSPLHF
.	TRBV4-2	.	TRBJ1-6	TGTGCCAGCAGCCAAGTGGGCGGGAGCTCCTATAATTCACCCCTCCACTTT	CASSQVGGSSYNSPLHF
.	TRBV30	TRBD2	TRBJ2-1	TGTGCCGCGGGGGGTAATGAGCAGTTCTTC	CAAGGNEQFF
.	TRBV9	.	TRBJ2-4	TGTGCCAGCAGCCCGGGGGTCGGAACAGCCAAAAACATTCAGTACTTC	CASSPGVGTAKNIQYF
.	TRBV2	TRBD1	TRBJ1-5	TGTGCCAGCTTGGGGACAGGGGACGGGCCCCAGCATTTT	CASLGTGDGPQHF
once	TRBV9	.	TRBJ2-7	TGTGCCAGCAGCGCCTCAGGAGGCCCAACCTACGAGCAGTACTTC	CASSASGGPTYEQYF
.	TRBV5-1	TRBD2	TRBJ2-3	TGCGCCAGCAGCTTGGGGCCAGCGGGGACTAGCACAGATACGCAGTATTTT	CASSLGPAGTSTDTQYF
.	TRBV5-1	.	TRBJ2-5	TGCGCCAGCAGCAGGGGGAAGGAGTCAGAGACCCAGTACTTC	CASSRGKESETQYF
once	TRBV9	TRBD1	TRBJ1-1	TGTGCCAGCAGCCCTGAAGACAGGGGTATAAGTGAAGCTTTCTTT	CASSPEDRGISEAFF
.	TRBV5-1	TRBD1	TRBJ1-1	TGCGCCAGCAGCTCGCAGGGGGGCACTGAAGCTTTCTTT	CASSSQGGTEAFF
once	TRBV5-1	.	TRBJ2-2	TGCGCCAGCAGCTTGAGCCAGGGGTGGGCCGGGGAGCTGTTTTTT	CASSLSQGWAGELFF
.	TRBV7-3	.	TRBJ1-2	TGTGCCAGCAGCTTAACGGGGGCAGCGACCGATTATGGCTACACCTTC	CASSLTGAATDYGYTF
.	TRBV7-8	TRBD1	TRBJ2-3	TGTGCCAGCAGCTTAAGGATTCCGGGACAGTTAACAGATACGCAGTATTTT	CASSLRIPGQLTDTQYF
.	TRBV11-3	.	TRBJ1-1	TGTGCCAGCAGCTTAGACTCCGGGACAATAGCTTTCTTT	CASSLDSGTIAFF
once	TRBV5-5	.	TRBJ2-5	TGTGCCAGCAGCGCCCCCGGGGGTGCGGAGACCCAGTACTTC	CASSAPGGAETQYF
.	TRBV10-3	TRBD2	TRBJ2-3	TGTGCCATCAGTGGGTCGGGCGGGGGTTCGGCAGATACGCAGTATTTT	CAISGSGGGSADTQYF
.	TRBV9	TRBD2	TRBJ2-3	TGTGCCAGCAGCGGAGGGGGACTAGCAACAGATACGCAGTATTTT	CASSGGGLATDTQYF
.	TRBV28	.	TRBJ2-1	TGTGCCAGCAGTTTAACTTCCGGGCCAGGGAGGTTGAATGAGCAGTTCTTC	CASSLTSGPGRLNEQFF
.	TRBV29-1	TRBD2	TRBJ2-1	TGCAGCGCGGAACTAGCGGGAGTTTCATCCTACAATGAGCAGTTCTTC	CSAELAGVSSYNEQFF
.	TRBV11-1	.	TRBJ1-1	TGTGCCAGCAGCCAAGACACCAAAGCTTTCTTT	CASSQDTKAFF
.	TRBV7-3	TRBD2	TRBJ2-7	TGTGCCAGCAGCTTTCAACACGGGAGGGCCCCCGGGGAGCAGTACTTC	CASSFQHGRAPGEQYF
.	TRBV6-2/TRBV6-3	TRBD2	TRBJ2-3	TGTGCCAGCAGTTACTCGGTACTAGCGGGGGCCCGGGCAGATACGCAGTATTTT	CASSYSVLAGARADTQYF
.	TRBV5-1	TRBD2	TRBJ2-3	TGCGCCAGCAGCTGGGGACTAGCGGGAGATACGCAGTATTTT	CASSWGLAGDTQYF
.	TRBV6-6	TRBD1	TRBJ2-6	TGTGCCAGCAGCGGACAGGGGAGGTTGGCCAACGTCCTGACTTTC	CASSGQGRLANVLTF
once	TRBV12-3/TRBV12-4	.	TRBJ1-6	TGTGCCAGCAGTGCCAACAGGGTTTCACCCCTCCACTTT	CASSANRVSPLHF
.	TRBV28	.	TRBJ1-5	TGTGCCAGCAGTCGTCCCAGGGGAAGCAATCAGCCCCAGCATTTT	CASSRPRGSNQPQHF
.	TRBV4-3	TRBD2	TRBJ2-1	TGCGCCAGCACCTACACCAGCGGGGGGGCCAATGAGCAGTTCTTC	CASTYTSGGANEQFF
few	TRBV29-1	TRBD1	TRBJ2-2	TGCAGCGCTACTACAGGGGGCTACGGGGAGCTGTTTTTT	CSATTGGYGELFF
once	TRBV28	TRBD1	TRBJ1-3	TGTGCCAGCAGTTCCCCCCCGGGACAGGGGGCAAACACCATATATTTT	CASSSPPGQGANTIYF
.	TRBV7-2	TRBD2	TRBJ2-1	TGTGCCAGCAGCCGGGGACTAGCGGGTTTCGTGGAGCAGTTCTTC	CASSRGLAGFVEQFF
.	TRBV27	TRBD1	TRBJ1-6	TGTGCCAGCAGCCCTCGGACAGGGCGACCTAATTCACCCCTCCACTTT	CASSPRTGRPNSPLHF
.	TRBV4-1	TRBD2	TRBJ2-7	TGCGCCAGCAGCCAAGTAGGCGGGGGGGACTACGAGCAGTACTTC	CASSQVGGGDYEQYF
.	TRBV7-8	TRBD1	TRBJ2-3	TGTGCCAGCAGCTCATCGGGACAGGTTAGCACAGATACGCAGTATTTT	CASSSSGQVSTDTQYF
.	TRBV5-8	TRBD1	TRBJ1-4	TGTGCCAGCAGCTTGGGACAGGGGGCTTTCGCAACTAATGAAAAACTGTTTTTT	CASSLGQGAFATNEKLFF